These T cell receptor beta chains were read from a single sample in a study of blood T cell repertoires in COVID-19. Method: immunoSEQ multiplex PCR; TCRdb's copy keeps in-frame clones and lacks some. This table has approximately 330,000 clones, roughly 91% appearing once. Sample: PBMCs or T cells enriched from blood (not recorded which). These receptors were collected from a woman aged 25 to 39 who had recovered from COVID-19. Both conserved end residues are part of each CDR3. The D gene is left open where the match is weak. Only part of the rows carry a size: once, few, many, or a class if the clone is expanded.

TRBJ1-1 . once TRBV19 CASLTGNTEAFF TGTGCCAGTCTGACGGGGAACACTGAAGCTTTCTTT
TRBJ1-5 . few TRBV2 CASMLENQPQHF TGTGCCAGCATGCTTGAGAATCAGCCCCAGCATTTT
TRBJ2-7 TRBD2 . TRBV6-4 CASLGAGDYEQYF TGTGCCAGCCTTGGGGCGGGGGACTACGAGCAGTACTTC
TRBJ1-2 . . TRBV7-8 CASSPGTSNYGYTF TGTGCCAGCAGCCCTGGGACATCTAACTATGGCTACACCTTC
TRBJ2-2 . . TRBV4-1 CASSQVPGYTGELFF TGCGCCAGCAGCCAAGTTCCGGGTTACACCGGGGAGCTGTTTTTT
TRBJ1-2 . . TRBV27 CASSLLGESYTF TGTGCCAGCAGTTTACTGGGCGAGAGCTACACCTTC
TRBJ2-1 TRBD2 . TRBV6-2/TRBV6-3 CASSVVRRENNEQFF TGTGCCAGCAGTGTTGTACGGCGGGAGAACAATGAGCAGTTCTTC
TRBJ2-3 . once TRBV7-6 CASSLAPSDTQYF TGTGCCAGCAGCTTAGCCCCCTCAGATACGCAGTATTTT
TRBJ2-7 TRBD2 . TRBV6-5 CASSPSGPYEQYF TGTGCCAGCAGTCCTAGCGGACCCTACGAGCAGTACTTC
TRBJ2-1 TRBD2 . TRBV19 CASSISVKGTSDEQFF TGTGCCAGTAGTATTAGTGTTAAGGGTACTAGCGATGAGCAGTTCTTC
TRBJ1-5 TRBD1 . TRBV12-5 CASGLGQGNEPQHF TGTGCTAGTGGTTTGGGACAGGGAAACGAGCCCCAGCATTTT
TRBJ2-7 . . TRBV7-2 CASSHRTGSSYEQYF TGTGCCAGCAGCCATCGGACGGGAAGCTCCTACGAGCAGTACTTC
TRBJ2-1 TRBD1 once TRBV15 CATSRDRGTGHNEQFF TGTGCCACCAGCAGAGATCGCGGGACAGGCCACAATGAGCAGTTCTTC
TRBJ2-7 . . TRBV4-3 CASSQSVLASYEQYF TGCGCCAGCAGCCAATCGGTCCTAGCCAGCTACGAGCAGTACTTC